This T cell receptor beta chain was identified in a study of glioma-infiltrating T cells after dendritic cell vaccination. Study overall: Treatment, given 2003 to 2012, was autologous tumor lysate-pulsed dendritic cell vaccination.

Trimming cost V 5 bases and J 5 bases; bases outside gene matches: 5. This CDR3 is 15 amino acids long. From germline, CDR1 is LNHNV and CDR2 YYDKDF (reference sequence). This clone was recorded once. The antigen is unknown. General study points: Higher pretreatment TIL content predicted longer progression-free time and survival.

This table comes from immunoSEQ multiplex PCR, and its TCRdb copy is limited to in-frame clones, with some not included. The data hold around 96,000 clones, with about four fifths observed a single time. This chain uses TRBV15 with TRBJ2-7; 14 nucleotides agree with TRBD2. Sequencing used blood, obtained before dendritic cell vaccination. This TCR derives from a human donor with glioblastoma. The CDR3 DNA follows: TGTGCCACCAGCGGGGGACTAGCGGGAGAGGACGAGCAGTACTTC. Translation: CATSGGLAGEDEQYF.